These T cell receptor beta chains were read from a single sample in a study of OX40 agonist ivuxolimab in advanced cancers. The protocol was immunoSEQ multiplex PCR, while the TCRdb copy is restricted to in-frame clones and leaves out a portion. Of more than 65,000 clones detected, less than 85% appear once; the ten largest clones hold about 0.83%. Specimen: CD4+ or CD8+ T cells sorted from blood, collected in a trial of the OX40 agonist ivuxolimab. These receptor sequences come from an adult with an advanced solid tumor such as melanoma, head and neck, liver or kidney cancer. CDR3s include the opening cysteine and the closing phenylalanine or tryptophan. A D gene is named only where the DNA matches it firmly. Clone size is given for some rows only: seen once, a few or many times, or a class if the clone is expanded.

d_call j_call clone_size v_call cdr3_nt cdr3_aa
TRBD1 TRBJ1-2 - TRBV5-1 TGCGCCAGCAGCTTGGGGGGACAGCAGCCTTATGGCTACACCTTC CASSLGGQQPYGYTF
- TRBJ2-5 - TRBV5-1 TGCGCCAGCAGCCCCATTCCGGGGCTTACCCAAGAGACCCAGTACTTC CASSPIPGLTQETQYF
- TRBJ1-1 - TRBV5-1 TGCGCCAGCAGCTTATCTGGGGTCGGGTACACTGAAGCTTTCTTT CASSLSGVGYTEAFF
- TRBJ1-1 - TRBV7-2 TGTGCCAGCAGCCCAGGTGGGACATACTTTTTCTTT CASSPGGTYFFF
TRBD2 TRBJ2-3 - TRBV2 TGTGCCAGCAGTGTCCCTAGCGGGAGGGCGGGGACAGATACGCAGTATTTT CASSVPSGRAGTDTQYF
TRBD2 TRBJ2-1 - TRBV29-1 TGCAGCGGGGGACTAGCGGGGAAAAATGAGCAGTTCTTC CSGGLAGKNEQFF
- TRBJ1-1 - TRBV2 TGTGCCACCGAAGGAGCTATGAACACTGAAGCTTTCTTT CATEGAMNTEAFF
TRBD2 TRBJ2-5 - TRBV6-1 TGTGCCAGCAGGGAGCCCGGGGGGACCGGGGAGACCCAGTACTTC CASREPGGTGETQYF
- TRBJ1-6 - TRBV2 TGTGCCAGCAGGACCGACAGGTATAATTCACCCCTCCACTTT CASRTDRYNSPLHF
- TRBJ2-1 few TRBV2 TGTGCCAGCAGTGCAGACAGGGAGCAGTTCTTC CASSADREQFF
- TRBJ2-7 few TRBV4-1 TGCGCCAGCAGCCAAGAAACTAGTGTGAGGTACGAGCAGTACTTC CASSQETSVRYEQYF
TRBD1 TRBJ2-7 few TRBV19 TGTGCCAGTAGTATGGGGGACAGCCCCCTGGGGCAGTACTTC CASSMGDSPLGQYF
TRBD2 TRBJ2-7 - TRBV28 TGTGCCAGCCGCAGAGGAGGTAGCGGGGGGGGCTACGAGCAGTACTTC CASRRGGSGGGYEQYF
- TRBJ1-2 - TRBV5-4 TGTGCCAGCAGCTTGGAGGGGACCGGACAAAAGGGTGGCTACACCTTC CASSLEGTGQKGGYTF
- TRBJ1-6 - TRBV19 TGTGCCAGTAGTAGAACTGTGGCCCCTGAGGCCCTCCACTTT CASSRTVAPEALHF
TRBD1 TRBJ1-2 - TRBV14 TGTGCCAGCAGCTACCGGGACAGGGGGCTCCACTATGGCTACACCTTC CASSYRDRGLHYGYTF
- TRBJ2-2 once TRBV5-1 TGCGCCAGCAGCTTGGGTGGCAGGGACACCGGGGAGCTGTTTTTT CASSLGGRDTGELFF
- TRBJ2-7 - TRBV6-5 TGTGCCAGCAGAAGAGGGACAATGGGTTACTACGAGCAGTACTTC CASRRGTMGYYEQYF
- TRBJ2-2 - TRBV9 TGTGCCAGCAGCCCACGGGGAGATCAGAACACCGGGGAGCTGTTTTTT CASSPRGDQNTGELFF
- TRBJ2-6 - TRBV6-5 TGTGCCAGCAGAGAGACTGGGGCCAACGTCCTGACTTTC CASRETGANVLTF
TRBD1 TRBJ2-7 - TRBV6-5 TGTGCCAGCAGTTACTCGGGCCAGGGGGCCTACGAGCAGTACTTC CASSYSGQGAYEQYF
- TRBJ1-1 - TRBV7-3 TGTGCCAGCAGCTTAACTGAGGGCACTGAAGCTTTCTTT CASSLTEGTEAFF
- TRBJ1-1 - TRBV11-2 TGTGCCAGCAGCTGGTCGGGACGGTTGAACACTGAAGCTTTCTTT CASSWSGRLNTEAFF
TRBD2 TRBJ2-5 - TRBV5-3 TGTGCCAGAAAATTACGGGATAGCGGGGCCGAAGAGACCCAGTACTTC CARKLRDSGAEETQYF
- TRBJ2-7 - TRBV27 TGTGCCAGCAGTCGAGCCGGGACCCAACTTTACGAGCAGTACTTC CASSRAGTQLYEQYF
- TRBJ2-6 once TRBV12-1 TGTGCCAGCAGCCGGCTACCTGTAGGACAAAGTCGGGCCAACGTCCTGACTTTC CASSRLPVGQSRANVLTF
TRBD2 TRBJ2-3 few TRBV28 TGTGCCAGCAGCTTTTATTTAGCGGGGGGGTTAGGAGATACGCAGTATTTT CASSFYLAGGLGDTQYF
TRBD2 TRBJ2-3 - TRBV7-2 TGTGCCAGCAGCCCACTAGCGGGGGGAGATACGCAGTATTTT CASSPLAGGDTQYF
- TRBJ1-2 - TRBV2 TGTGCCAGCACCGGTGGGGTAGGCTATGGCTACACCTTC CASTGGVGYGYTF
- TRBJ2-3 - TRBV19 TGTGCCAGTAGTGAGTCAGGGGAGCCAGATACGCAGTATTTT CASSESGEPDTQYF
- TRBJ2-7 - TRBV27 TGTGCCAGCAGCCCCCTTATGGACGGTCCCTACGAGCAGTACTTC CASSPLMDGPYEQYF
- TRBJ1-6 few TRBV23-1 TGCGCCAGCAGTCAAAGAGGGTCTGCTAATTCACCCCTCCACTTT CASSQRGSANSPLHF
- TRBJ2-5 - TRBV11-1 TGTGCCAGCCGTACAGGGTCCGAAGAGACCCAGTACTTC CASRTGSEETQYF
TRBD1 TRBJ2-1 - TRBV6-1 TGTGCCAGCAGTGTTACAGGGGAACCCTACAATGAGCAGTTCTTC CASSVTGEPYNEQFF
TRBD1 TRBJ2-6 - TRBV5-1 TGCGCCAGCAGCTCGGGACAGGGGGCAGGTGGAGGGGCCAACGTCCTGACTTTC CASSSGQGAGGGANVLTF
TRBD1 TRBJ1-3 - TRBV10-2 TGCGCCAGCAGTGTGGGGACAGGGGCCCTCTCTGGAAACACCATATATTTT CASSVGTGALSGNTIYF
- TRBJ1-2 - TRBV7-9 TGTGCCAGCAGCGCACTAGCCAGTCACGGCTACACCTTC CASSALASHGYTF
- TRBJ2-7 - TRBV7-6 TGTGCCAGCAGCCCGGATGCTCTCAGGGGAACCTACGAGCAGTACTTC CASSPDALRGTYEQYF
- TRBJ1-5 - TRBV11-2 TGTGCCAGCAGCTCAACCAAGGGGGGGAGAAATCAGCCCCAGCATTTT CASSSTKGGRNQPQHF
TRBD2 TRBJ2-4 - TRBV5-6 TGTGCCAGCAGCCGACATAGCGGGAGGGGGAACATTCAGTACTTC CASSRHSGRGNIQYF
TRBD1 TRBJ1-4 few TRBV6-1 TGTGCCAGCAGTGAACAGGGGGGACGGGGGGAAAAACTGTTTTTT CASSEQGGRGEKLFF
TRBD1 TRBJ1-5 - TRBV2 TGTGCCAGCAGTTTCTCGACAGGGGCCCGGCTTTATCAGCCCCAGCATTTT CASSFSTGARLYQPQHF
- TRBJ1-2 - TRBV15 TGTGCCACCAGCAGAGTGAGACCTTCGGGCTATGGCTACACCTTC CATSRVRPSGYGYTF
- TRBJ2-3 - TRBV28 TGTGCCAGCAGTTTATTCGGGCAGACCGAGGCGCAGTATTTT CASSLFGQTEAQYF
- TRBJ2-1 - TRBV5-4 TGTGCCAGCAGCTTGGTGGCTTCTCCCTACAATGAGCAGTTCTTC CASSLVASPYNEQFF
TRBD2 TRBJ2-6 - TRBV7-2 TGTGCCAGCAGCTTGGGACTAGCGGGACTGGCTGGGGCCAACGTCCTGACTTTC CASSLGLAGLAGANVLTF
TRBD2 TRBJ2-3 - TRBV19 TGTGGCTCGGGACTAGGAGGCACAGATACGCAGTATTTT CGSGLGGTDTQYF
- TRBJ1-5 - TRBV30 TGTGCCTGGAGTGTTACAGCCGGCCAGCCCCAGCATTTT CAWSVTAGQPQHF
TRBD1 TRBJ1-1 - TRBV14 TGTGCCAGCAGCCTGATGACAGGGACCACTGAAGCTTTCTTT CASSLMTGTTEAFF
TRBD1 TRBJ2-3 - TRBV5-1 TGCGCCAGCTCTTTACAGGGGGCGGAAAGCACAGATACGCAGTATTTT CASSLQGAESTDTQYF
- TRBJ2-3 - TRBV19 TGTGCCAGTGGGGGGACAGGCACAGATACGCAGTATTTT CASGGTGTDTQYF